This entry features one T cell receptor (beta chain) sequence. These data come from a study of blood T cells in healthy people across ages. The use of a sample-barcoded 5' primer and a J-beta primer mix characterized a second PCR of about 6 to 11 cycles. TCRdb reanalysed the 5' RACE reads using MiXCR and keeps one entry per CDR3 protein. The repertoire includes about 1.6 million distinct CDR3 sequences, roughly a third of them detected once, and around 10% sits in the top ten. V lost 5 bases, J lost 0 bases, and 10 bases lay in between. CDR3 length equals 14 residues. Germline loops: CDR1 WSHSY, CDR2 SAAADI.

This TCR was recovered from a woman aged 25 to 39 in good health. The chain uses TRBV10-2 and TRBJ1-2; D is uncertain. The sequencing sample was made of blood. The CDR3 nucleotides read TGCGCCAGCAGTTATGACCCAGCTAACTATGGCTACACCTTC. Residues: CASSYDPANYGYTF.